These 18 T cell receptor beta chains came from one sample sequenced in a study of blood T cell repertoires in COVID-19. The protocol was immunoSEQ multiplex PCR, while the TCRdb copy is restricted to in-frame clones and leaves out a portion. In the table there are 90,000 or so clones, nearly 90% of which are singletons. Sequencing input: peripheral blood. All receptors derive from a woman aged 80 or older with active or convalescent COVID-19.

The gene calls are TRBV28 and TRBJ1-1; 8 nucleotides line up with TRBD1. This CDR3 contains 13 residues. The germline V gene has CDR1 MDHEN and CDR2 SYDVKM. J was trimmed by 7 bases and V by 6 bases; bases with no gene match: 7. CDR3 DNA: TGTGCCAGCAGGCGATCAGGGGGCTTTGAAGCTTTCTTT. Encoded protein: CASRRSGGFEAFF. Looking up the rest from reference TRBV28 and TRBJ1-1 gives the full variable domain: DVKVTQSSRYLVKRTGEKVFLECVQDMDHENMFWYRQDPGLGLRLIYFSYDVKMKEKGDIPEGYSVSREKKERFSLILESASTNQTSMYLCASRRSGGFEAFFGQGTRLTVV.

This chain uses TRBV5-1 with TRBJ1-1; D is unresolved. Between the trimmed V and J ends, which lost 0 bases and 3 bases, there was a span of 6 bases. CDR3 length: 13 amino acids. Germline V gene lookup returns CDR1 SGHRS and CDR2 YFSETQ. CDR3 nucleotide sequence: TGCGCCAGCAGCTTGGTAGCCGACACTGAAGCTTTCTTT. It translates to CASSLVADTEAFF.

The V and J genes are TRBV5-1 and TRBJ2-7; 12 bases agree with TRBD2. The CDR3 sequence is 16 residues long. The V gene end was trimmed by 2 bases and the J gene end by 5 bases; junction bases not matched to a gene: 8. The germline V gene encodes CDR1 SGHRS and CDR2 YFSETQ. In DNA form, the CDR3 reads TGCGCCAGCAGCTTTATGACTAGCGGGAGTGTCGACGAGCAGTACTTC. Its translation is CASSFMTSGSVDEQYF. Looking up the rest from reference TRBV5-1 and TRBJ2-7 gives the full variable domain: KAGVTQTPRYLIKTRGQQVTLSCSPISGHRSVSWYQQTPGQGLQFLFEYFSETQRNKGNFPGRFSGRQFSNSRSEMNVSTLELGDSALYLCASSFMTSGSVDEQYFGPGTRLTVT.

The CDR3 protein is CASLQGYNSPLHF. The DNA for the CDR3 is TGTGCCAGCCTCCAGGGCTATAATTCACCCCTCCACTTT. The chain links TRBV2 to TRBJ1-6; a possible D gene is TRBD1 (5 bases). Germline CDR1 and CDR2: SNHLY and FYNNEI. This CDR3 spans 13 amino acids. V lost 8 bases, J lost 3 bases, and 8 bases lay in between.

The rearrangement uses TRBV5-4 and TRBJ2-2; TRBD2 aligns across 8 bases. This CDR3 is 20 amino acids long. Germline V lookup: CDR1 SGHNT, CDR2 YYREEE (reference sequence). Trimming removed 0 bases from V and 3 bases from J; junction bases left unmatched: 16. CDR3: CASSLVRGSGIPRDTGELFF. CDR3 nucleotides: TGTGCCAGCAGCTTGGTACGGGGTAGCGGGATTCCCCGAGACACCGGGGAGCTGTTTTTT.

The V gene is TRBV30, the J gene TRBJ1-6; 7 nucleotides agree with TRBD1. Germline V gene sequence: CDR1 GTSNPN, CDR2 SVGIG (reference sequence). This CDR3 has 15 residues. J lost 4 bases, V lost 4 bases, and 7 bases had no gene match. CDR3 DNA sequence: TGTGCCTGGAAACAGGGGCGAGGTTATAATTCACCCCTCCACTTT. It specifies CAWKQGRGYNSPLHF.

The chain joins TRBV6-2 or TRBV6-3 to TRBJ2-5, with TRBD1 as a possible D gene (5 bases). V dropped 2 bases and J dropped 5 bases, with 12 bases sitting between them. CDR3 length: 14 amino acids. Germline CDR1 and CDR2: MNHEY and SVGEGT. CDR3: CASSYRGNLETQYF. In DNA, the CDR3 is TGTGCCAGCAGTTACAGGGGAAACTTGGAGACCCAGTACTTC.

The chain combines TRBV7-8 with TRBJ2-3; D is undetermined. Looked up from germline, CDR1 is SGHVS and CDR2 is FQNEAQ. The CDR3 totals 12 residues. The V and J ends lost 5 bases and 6 bases respectively, with 9 bases between them. CDR3 protein: CASSPSEDTQYF. In nucleotides, the CDR3 is TGTGCCAGCAGCCCGAGCGAGGATACGCAGTATTTT.

The chain has TRBV24-1 and TRBJ2-1; 7 nucleotides line up with TRBD1. J gave up 8 bases and V 3 bases, and 6 bases lay outside the gene matches. Germline-derived CDR1 and CDR2 are KGHDR and SFDVKD. This CDR3 region has 14 residues. In nucleotides, the CDR3 is TGTGCCACCAGTGATGGGGGACAGACCGATGAGCAGTTCTTC. This gives the protein CATSDGGQTDEQFF.

The chain joins TRBV2 to TRBJ1-2; D ambiguous. Germline V gene data show CDR1 as SNHLY and CDR2 as FYNNEI. CDR3 length: 13 amino acids. The V end lost 7 bases, the J end lost 4 bases, and 13 bases lay between the germline ends. CDR3 nucleotide sequence: TGTGCCAGCAAAAATAGCCTAGGCTATGGCTACACCTTC. The encoded protein is CASKNSLGYGYTF.

The CDR3 loop is CASSLAGLAKNIQYF. CDR3 sequence (DNA): TGTGCCAGCAGCTTGGCAGGGCTAGCCAAAAACATTCAGTACTTC. The gene calls are TRBV5-6 and TRBJ2-4; TRBD1 is a possible D gene (5 bases). V lost 0 bases, J lost 0 bases, and 7 bases lay in between. In germline, CDR1 is SGHDT, CDR2 YYEEEE. CDR3 length: 15 amino acids.

This chain connects TRBV24-1 to TRBJ2-1; D is ambiguous. CDR1 is KGHDR, CDR2 SFDVKD, per germline. The V gene lost 5 bases and the J gene lost 4 bases, with 8 bases spanning the gap. The CDR3 is 13 amino acids. The CDR3 region has the DNA TGTGCCACCAGTGCCCCCCGGTACAATGAGCAGTTCTTC. Translating gives CATSAPRYNEQFF.

This rearrangement joins TRBV27 to TRBJ2-1; 11 bases are shared with TRBD2. Germline V gene sequence: CDR1 MNHEY, CDR2 SMNVEV (reference sequence). There are 16 residues in the CDR3. Trimming took 3 bases from V and 15 from J; bases not matched to a gene: 16. CDR3 sequence reads: CASSFSFLAGGRASFF. Here the CDR3 DNA reads TGTGCCAGCAGTTTTTCTTTTCTAGCGGGAGGACGCGCATCGTTCTTC.

The chain recombines TRBV7-6 with TRBJ2-2; D possibly corresponds to TRBD2 (5 bases). CDR1 and CDR2 from the germline V gene are SGHVS and FNYEAQ. CDR3 size: 16 residues. The V end was cut by 1 base, the J end by 6 bases, with 15 bases between. CDR3 protein: CASSLGALALAGELFF. CDR3 nucleotides: TGTGCCAGCAGCTTAGGAGCCCTAGCACTCGCCGGGGAGCTGTTTTTT.

The chain joins TRBV4-2 to TRBJ2-1, with 9 bases lining up with TRBD2. The trim removed 1 base at V and 5 bases at J, leaving 6 bases unmatched. Per the germline V gene, CDR1 is LGHNA and CDR2 is YNFKEQ. The CDR3 is 16 residues long. This CDR3 reads CASSQAFSGSHNEQFF. CDR3 nucleotide sequence: TGTGCCAGCAGCCAAGCCTTTAGCGGGAGTCACAATGAGCAGTTCTTC.

The rearrangement joins TRBV20-1 to TRBJ1-1, with D unresolved. Trimming removed 1 base from V and 4 bases from J, with 4 bases in between. Germline V lookup: CDR1 DFQATT, CDR2 SNEGSKA (reference sequence). The CDR3 spans 11 residues. CDR3 in amino acids: CSARGPTEAFF. In DNA, the CDR3 is TGCAGTGCTAGAGGGCCCACTGAAGCTTTCTTT.

The chain carries TRBV6-6 and TRBJ1-4, with D tentatively TRBD1 (5 bases). V lost 4 bases, J lost 2 bases, and 8 bases lay in between. This CDR3 is built from 14 residues. Germline lookup yields CDR1 MNHNY and CDR2 SVGAGI (reference sequence). For the CDR3, the DNA is TGTGCCAGCAGTTCGACAGATACTAATGAAAAACTGTTTTTT. As protein: CASSSTDTNEKLFF.

The chain combines TRBV18 with TRBJ1-5; D is ambiguous. V lost 3 bases and J lost 4, with 7 bases in between. The V gene's germline CDR1 is KGHSH and CDR2 LQKENI. The CDR3 runs 13 residues. CDR3 nucleotides: TGTGCCAGCTCACCTATGGAGAATCAGCCCCAGCATTTT. Residues: CASSPMENQPQHF.